The rows below give T cell receptor beta chains drawn from one sample of a study of shared clonotypes between healthy human individuals. Only in-frame clones appear in the TCRdb table, and some are missing; sequencing was by immunoSEQ multiplex PCR. The sample lists approximately 2.3 million clones, approximately 95% occurring once. Sequencing was performed on naive CD4+ T cells from PBMCs. The receptor source for this set is a man younger than 35 in good health. Some clones in this sample may be carry-over from other donors' samples. Both conserved end residues are part of each CDR3. The order of the fields is V gene, clone size, D gene, CDR3 protein. D genes are given only for firm matches. A row's size may be missing; if present it is once, few, many or a size class.

TRBV15 | NA | NA | CATSSGYRADQPQHF
TRBV7-2 | NA | NA | CASSLLPVYQPQHF
TRBV5-1 | NA | NA | CASGDGYTDTQYF
TRBV15 | NA | NA | CATSRATYNEQFF
TRBV28 | NA | TRBD1 | CASSSPGTGRNEQYF
TRBV19 | NA | TRBD1 | CASKDRGFEKLFF
TRBV4-1 | NA | TRBD2 | CASSQDGLADYNEQFF
TRBV10-3 | NA | NA | CAISQLEAQQYEQYF
TRBV29-1 | NA | NA | CSAGTTYEQYF
TRBV7-9 | once | TRBD1 | CASSLPTGGIIEAFF
TRBV7-3 | NA | NA | CASSLSRDLTDTQYF
TRBV2 | NA | TRBD1 | CASRDRVAGNTIYF
TRBV11-2 | NA | NA | CASSTGGSAVSYEQYF
TRBV7-2 | NA | NA | CASSKTPVSEQFF
TRBV2 | NA | TRBD1 | CASSLKQGAGGYTF
TRBV28 | NA | TRBD1 | CVTTRQGAFNYGYTF
TRBV18 | NA | NA | CASSRGVQETQYF
TRBV19 | NA | TRBD1 | CASSMGTGGISEQYF
TRBV19 | NA | NA | CASSNDGYTF
TRBV5-6 | NA | NA | CASSLGFPYSNYGYTF
TRBV27 | NA | TRBD1 | CASSETGTGASYEQYF
TRBV7-3 | once | NA | CASGRGGSHGELFF
TRBV6-6 | NA | NA | CASSYSRVNTEAFF
TRBV2 | NA | TRBD2 | CASRLAGGPYNEQFF
TRBV30 | NA | NA | CAWSTGLGETQYF
TRBV28 | NA | NA | CASSGGGGSGYEQYF
TRBV4-2 | NA | NA | CASSLSWDTQYF
TRBV19 | NA | NA | CASSITQGGSYEQYF